Sequencing of this T cell receptor beta chain was carried out in a study of T cells in Graves' hyperthyroidism and ophthalmopathy. This clonotype was seen ten or more times. Amplified TCR beta CDR3 regions derived from RNA transcripts. HTBI primers drove first-round RT-PCR of the TCR CDR3. MiXCR, applied by TCRdb to the multiplex PCR reads, yields one record per CDR3 protein. The repertoire consists of around 520,000 distinct CDR3 sequences, with around 14% occurring once and the leading ten covering 17%. CDR1 and CDR2 from the germline V gene are SNHLY and FYNNEI. V shed 6 bases, J shed 3 bases, and the junction held 9 bases outside the gene matches. The CDR3 length is 15 residues.

The chain couples TRBV2 to TRBJ1-1, with 8 nucleotides matching TRBD1. The clonotype was recovered from a woman younger than 35 with Graves' hyperthyroidism. Source material: blood. CDR3 region: CASSATGAPYTEAFF. The CDR3 bases are TGTGCCAGCAGCGCGACAGGGGCCCCTTACACTGAAGCTTTCTTT.